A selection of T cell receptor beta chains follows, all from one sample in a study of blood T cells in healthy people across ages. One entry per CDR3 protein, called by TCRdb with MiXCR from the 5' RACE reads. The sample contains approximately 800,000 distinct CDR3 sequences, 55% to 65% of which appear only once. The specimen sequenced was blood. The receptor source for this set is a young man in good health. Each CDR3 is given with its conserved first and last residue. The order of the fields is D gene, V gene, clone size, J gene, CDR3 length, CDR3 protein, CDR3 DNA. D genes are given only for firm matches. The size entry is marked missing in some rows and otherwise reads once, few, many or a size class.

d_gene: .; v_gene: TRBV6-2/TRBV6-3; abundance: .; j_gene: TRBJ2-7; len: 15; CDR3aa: CASSYLSANPYEQYF; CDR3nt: TGTGCCAGCAGTTACCTTTCAGCCAACCCCTACGAGCAGTACTTC
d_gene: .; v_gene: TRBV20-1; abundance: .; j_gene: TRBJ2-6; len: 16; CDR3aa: CSARDPKFSGANVLTF; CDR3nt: TGCAGTGCTAGAGATCCGAAATTCTCTGGGGCCAACGTCCTGACTTTC
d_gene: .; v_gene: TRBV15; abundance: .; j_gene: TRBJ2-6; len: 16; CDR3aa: CATSSPRVGGANVLTF; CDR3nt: TGTGCCACCAGCTCGCCCCGGGTTGGAGGGGCCAACGTCCTGACTTTC
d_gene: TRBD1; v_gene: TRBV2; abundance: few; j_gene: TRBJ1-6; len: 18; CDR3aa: CASSERAGGPRDNSPLHF; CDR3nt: TGTGCCAGCAGTGAAAGGGCAGGGGGCCCGCGGGATAATTCACCCCTCCACTTT
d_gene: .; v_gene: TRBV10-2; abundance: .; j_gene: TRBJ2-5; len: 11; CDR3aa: CASSESKFQYF; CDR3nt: TGCGCCAGCAGTGAGTCGAAATTCCAGTACTTC
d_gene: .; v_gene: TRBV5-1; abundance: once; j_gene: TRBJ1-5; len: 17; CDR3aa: CASSLGLVGVDNQPQHF; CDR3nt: TGCGCCAGCAGCTTGGGTTTGGTCGGGGTAGACAATCAGCCCCAGCATTTT
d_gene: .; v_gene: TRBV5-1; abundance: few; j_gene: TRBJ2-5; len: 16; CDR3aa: CASSFGTGDLQETQYF; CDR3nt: TGCGCCAGCAGCTTTGGGACGGGAGACCTCCAAGAGACCCAGTACTTC
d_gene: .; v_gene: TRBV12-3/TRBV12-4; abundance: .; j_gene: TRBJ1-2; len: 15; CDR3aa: CASSPRGGTMGGYTF; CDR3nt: TGTGCCAGCAGCCCGAGGGGGGGAACCATGGGTGGCTACACCTTC
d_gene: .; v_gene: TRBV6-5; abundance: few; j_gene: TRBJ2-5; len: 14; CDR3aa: CASSYGQGFREQYF; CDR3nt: TGTGCCAGCAGTTACGGGCAGGGGTTTCGGGAGCAGTACTTC
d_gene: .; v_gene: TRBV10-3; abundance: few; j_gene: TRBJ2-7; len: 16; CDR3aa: CAISDIETATLYEQYF; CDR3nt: TGTGCCATCAGTGATATCGAAACAGCGACCCTCTACGAGCAGTACTTC
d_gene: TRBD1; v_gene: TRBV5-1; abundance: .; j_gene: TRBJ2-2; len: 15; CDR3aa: CASNRDRGLTGELFF; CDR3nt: TGCGCCAGCAACCGGGACAGGGGGCTGACCGGGGAGCTGTTTTTT
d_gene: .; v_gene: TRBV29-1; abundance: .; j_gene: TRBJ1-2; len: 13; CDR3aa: CSVGEFTNYGYTF; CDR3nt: TGCAGCGTCGGGGAATTCACTAACTATGGCTACACCTTC
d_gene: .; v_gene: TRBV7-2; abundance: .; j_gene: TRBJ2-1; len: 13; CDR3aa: CASSPQPYNEQFF; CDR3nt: TGTGCCAGCAGCCCGCAGCCTTACAATGAGCAGTTCTTC
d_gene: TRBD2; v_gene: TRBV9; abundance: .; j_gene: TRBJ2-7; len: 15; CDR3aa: CASSVEGLAGDEQYF; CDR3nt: TGTGCCAGCAGCGTAGAGGGACTAGCGGGGGACGAGCAGTACTTC
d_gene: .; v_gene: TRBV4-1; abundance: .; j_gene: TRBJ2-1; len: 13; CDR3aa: CASTRPGYNEQFF; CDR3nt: TGCGCCAGCACCCGGCCGGGCTACAATGAGCAGTTCTTT
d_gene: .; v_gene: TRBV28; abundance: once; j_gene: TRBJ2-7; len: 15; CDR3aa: CASSFSGAWGYEQYF; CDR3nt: TGTGCCAGCAGTTTTAGTGGGGCCTGGGGCTACGAGCAGTACTTC
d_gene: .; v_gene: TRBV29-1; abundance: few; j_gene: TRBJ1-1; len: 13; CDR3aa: CSVVGTANTEAFF; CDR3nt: TGCAGCGTTGTTGGTACCGCGAACACTGAAGCTTTCTTT
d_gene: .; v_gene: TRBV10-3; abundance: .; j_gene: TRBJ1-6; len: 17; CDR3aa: CAISESAGATYNSPLHF; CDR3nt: TGTGCCATCAGTGAGTCGGCAGGGGCAACCTATAATTCACCCCTCCACTTT
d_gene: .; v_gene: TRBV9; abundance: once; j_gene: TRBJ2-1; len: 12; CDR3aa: CASSVSNNEQFF; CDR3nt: TGTGCCAGCAGCGTATCGAACAATGAGCAGTTCTTC
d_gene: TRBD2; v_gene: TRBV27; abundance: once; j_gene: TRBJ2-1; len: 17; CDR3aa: CASSLSGTSSVINEQFF; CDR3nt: TGTGCCAGCAGTTTGAGCGGGACTAGTTCTGTGATCAATGAGCAGTTCTTC
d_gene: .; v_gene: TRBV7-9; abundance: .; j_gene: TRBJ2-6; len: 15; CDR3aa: CASTRKGVGANVLTF; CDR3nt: TGTGCCAGCACCCGAAAGGGGGTCGGGGCCAACGTCCTGACTTTC
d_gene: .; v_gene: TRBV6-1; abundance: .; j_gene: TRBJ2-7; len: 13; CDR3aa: CASSSSLAYEQYF; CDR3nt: TGTGCCAGCAGTTCCTCCCTCGCCTACGAGCAGTACTTC
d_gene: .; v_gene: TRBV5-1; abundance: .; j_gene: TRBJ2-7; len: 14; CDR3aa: CASSPVVGNYEQYF; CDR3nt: TGCGCCAGCAGCCCTGTTGTAGGGAACTACGAGCAGTACTTC
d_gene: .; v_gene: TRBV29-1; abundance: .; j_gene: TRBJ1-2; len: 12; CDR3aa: CSVSPENYGYTF; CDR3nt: TGCAGCGTAAGTCCGGAAAACTATGGCTACACCTTC
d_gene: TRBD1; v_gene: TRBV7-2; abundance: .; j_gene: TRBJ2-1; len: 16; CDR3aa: CASSLAGQGDLNEQFF; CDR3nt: TGTGCCAGCAGCTTAGCTGGGCAGGGGGATTTAAATGAGCAGTTCTTC
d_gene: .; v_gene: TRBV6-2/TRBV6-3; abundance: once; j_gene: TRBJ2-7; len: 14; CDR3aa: CASSPRDVDYEQYF; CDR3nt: TGTGCCAGCAGCCCCCGAGACGTTGACTACGAGCAGTACTTC
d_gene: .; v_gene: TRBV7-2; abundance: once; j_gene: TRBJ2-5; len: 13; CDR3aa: CASSSGFGETQYF; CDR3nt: TGTGCCAGCAGCTCAGGGTTCGGAGAGACCCAGTACTTC
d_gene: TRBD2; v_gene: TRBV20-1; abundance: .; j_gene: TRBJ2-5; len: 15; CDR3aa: CSAGLAGASRETQYF; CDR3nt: TGCAGTGCTGGACTAGCGGGGGCCAGTAGAGAGACCCAGTACTTC
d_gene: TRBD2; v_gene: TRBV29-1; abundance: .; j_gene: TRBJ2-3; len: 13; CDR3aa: CSGLGGGTDTQYF; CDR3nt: TGCAGTGGTCTTGGGGGGGGCACAGATACGCAGTATTTT
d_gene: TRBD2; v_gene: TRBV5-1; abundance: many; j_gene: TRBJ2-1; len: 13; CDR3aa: CASSLSGGNEQFF; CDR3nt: TGTGCCAGCAGCTTAAGCGGGGGGAATGAGCAGTTCTTC
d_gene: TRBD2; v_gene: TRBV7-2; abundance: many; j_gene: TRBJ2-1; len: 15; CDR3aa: CASSSSGTTLREQFF; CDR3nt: TGTGCCAGCAGCTCCTCCGGGACTACCCTACGTGAGCAGTTCTTC
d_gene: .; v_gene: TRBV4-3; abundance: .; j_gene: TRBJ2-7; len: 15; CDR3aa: CASSQDPRARHKQYF; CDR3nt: TGCGCCAGCAGCCAAGATCCTCGAGCTCGGCATAAGCAGTACTTC
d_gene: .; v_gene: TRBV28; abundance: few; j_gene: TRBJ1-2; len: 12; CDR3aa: CASWGRGWGYTF; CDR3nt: TGTGCCAGCTGGGGACGGGGTTGGGGCTACACCTTC
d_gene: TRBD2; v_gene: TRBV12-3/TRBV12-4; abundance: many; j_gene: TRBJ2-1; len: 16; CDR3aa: CASSPGLAASYNEQFF; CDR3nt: TGTGCCAGCAGTCCGGGACTAGCGGCGTCCTACAATGAGCAGTTCTTC
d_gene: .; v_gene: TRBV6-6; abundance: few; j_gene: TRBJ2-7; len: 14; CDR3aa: CASSSPTGDYEQYF; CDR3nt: TGTGCCAGCAGTTCCCCGACCGGGGATTACGAGCAGTACTTC